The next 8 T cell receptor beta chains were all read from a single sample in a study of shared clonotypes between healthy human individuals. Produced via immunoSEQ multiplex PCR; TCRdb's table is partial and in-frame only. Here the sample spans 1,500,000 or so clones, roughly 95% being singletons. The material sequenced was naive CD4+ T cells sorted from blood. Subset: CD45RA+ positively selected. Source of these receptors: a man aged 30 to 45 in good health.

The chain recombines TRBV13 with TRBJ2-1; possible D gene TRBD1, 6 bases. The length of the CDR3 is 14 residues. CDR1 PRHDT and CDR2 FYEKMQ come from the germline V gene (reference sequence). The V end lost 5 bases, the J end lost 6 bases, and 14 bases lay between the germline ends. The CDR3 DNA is TGTGCCAGCAGCCTCGAGACAGGTCCCAATGAGCAGTTCTTC. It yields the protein CASSLETGPNEQFF.

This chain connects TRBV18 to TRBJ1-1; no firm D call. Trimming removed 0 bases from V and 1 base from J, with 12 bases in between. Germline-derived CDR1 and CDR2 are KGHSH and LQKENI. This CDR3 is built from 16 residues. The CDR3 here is CASSPPNKDWNTEAFF. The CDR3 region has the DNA TGTGCCAGCTCACCACCGAACAAGGACTGGAACACTGAAGCTTTCTTT.

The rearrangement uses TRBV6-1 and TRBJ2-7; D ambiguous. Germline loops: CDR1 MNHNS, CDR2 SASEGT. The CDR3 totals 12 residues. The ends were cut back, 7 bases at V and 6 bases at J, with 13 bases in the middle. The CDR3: CASKTRLGEQYF. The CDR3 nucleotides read TGTGCCAGCAAGACAAGACTGGGCGAGCAGTACTTC.

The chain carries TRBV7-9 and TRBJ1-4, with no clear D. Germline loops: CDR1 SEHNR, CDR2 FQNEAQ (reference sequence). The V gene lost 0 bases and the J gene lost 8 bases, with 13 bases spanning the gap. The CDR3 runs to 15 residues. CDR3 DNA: TGTGCCAGCAGCTTAGCGCGCCAGGTGGGGGAAAAACTGTTTTTT. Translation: CASSLARQVGEKLFF. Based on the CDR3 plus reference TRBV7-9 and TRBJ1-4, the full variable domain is DTGVSQNPRHKITKRGQNVTFRCDPISEHNRLYWYRQTLGQGPEFLTYFQNEAQLEKSRLLSDRFSAERPKGSFSTLEIQRTEQGDSAMYLCASSLARQVGEKLFFGSGTQLSVL.

The CDR3 DNA reads as TGTGCCAGCAGTCTCCCCGACAGGGGGTCTCTCTACGAGCAGTACTTC. Its protein is CASSLPDRGSLYEQYF. This chain connects TRBV28 to TRBJ2-7; 9 positions match TRBD1. V shed 5 bases and J 3 bases; nucleotides not matched to a gene: 11. CDR3 size: 16 residues. Germline CDR1 reads MDHEN; CDR2 reads SYDVKM.

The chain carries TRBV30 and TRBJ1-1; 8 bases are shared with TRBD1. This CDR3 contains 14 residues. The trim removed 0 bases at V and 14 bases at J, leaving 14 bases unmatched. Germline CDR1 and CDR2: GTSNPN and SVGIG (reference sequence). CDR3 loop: CAWSVPSGGSRHFF. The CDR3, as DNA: TGTGCCTGGAGTGTACCTTCAGGGGGCAGCCGACACTTCTTT.

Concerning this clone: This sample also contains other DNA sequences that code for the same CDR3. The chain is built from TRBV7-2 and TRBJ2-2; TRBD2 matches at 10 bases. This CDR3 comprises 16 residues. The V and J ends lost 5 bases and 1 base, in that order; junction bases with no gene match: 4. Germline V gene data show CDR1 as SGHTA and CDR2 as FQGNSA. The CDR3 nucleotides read TGTGCCAGCAGCCTGCGGACTAGCGGGAACACCGGGGAGCTGTTTTTT. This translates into CASSLRTSGNTGELFF.

CDR3: CASSPGTGLNEQYF. CDR3 bases: TGTGCCAGCTCACCCGGGACAGGGTTAAACGAGCAGTACTTC. The chain joins TRBV18 to TRBJ2-7; 9 nucleotides agree with TRBD1. The germline V gene has CDR1 KGHSH and CDR2 LQKENI. This CDR3 has 14 amino acids. Trimming cost V 3 bases and J 5 bases; bases outside gene matches: 5.